Below, one T cell receptor (beta chain) is given with its context. The CDR3 length is 13 residues. The J segment lost 6 bases and the V segment lost 5 bases, leaving 6 bases of the junction unmatched. CDR1 is MNHEY, CDR2 SVGAGI, per germline. These data belong to a study of blood T cell repertoires in COVID-19. Whole-study context: Researchers got acute and convalescent COVID-19 samples from the United States, Italy and Spain. T cells, B-cell-depleted T cells, or PBMCs supplied cDNA or gDNA.

Per the original data handling: Estimation of nucleated cell counts relied on the amplification of reference gene primers. Sequencing used immunoSEQ multiplex PCR; TCRdb keeps in-frame clones, though not all of them. Clonal size and the V and J genes are those of that table, whereas D and trimming came from the DNA. In the table there are tens of thousands of clones, roughly 85% of which are singletons. Sequences were obtained from peripheral blood. This sequence originates from a woman of 80 years or more with active or convalescent COVID-19. The rearrangement links TRBV6-5 to TRBJ1-2; TRBD1 aligns across 7 bases. This CDR3 is CASSIDGQDGYTF. CDR3 nucleotides: TGTGCCAGCAGTATAGATGGACAGGATGGCTACACCTTC.